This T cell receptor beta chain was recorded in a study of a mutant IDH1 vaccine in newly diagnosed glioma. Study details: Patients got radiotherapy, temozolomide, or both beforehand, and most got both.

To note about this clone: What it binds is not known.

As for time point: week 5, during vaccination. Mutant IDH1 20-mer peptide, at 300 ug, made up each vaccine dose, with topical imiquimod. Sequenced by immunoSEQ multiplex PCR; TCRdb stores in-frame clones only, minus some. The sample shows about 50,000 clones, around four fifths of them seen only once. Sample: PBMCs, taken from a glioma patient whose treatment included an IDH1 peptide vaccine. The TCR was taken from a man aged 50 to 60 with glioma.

DNA for the CDR3: TGTGCCAGCAGTGGACAGGGAGAAAACTATGGCTACACCTTC. Translated, it gives CASSGQGENYGYTF. The chain combines TRBV6-1 with TRBJ1-2; 7 nucleotides align to TRBD1. The V and J ends lost 4 bases and 2 bases, in that order; junction bases with no gene match: 4. The CDR3 is 14 amino acids. Germline lookup yields CDR1 MNHNS and CDR2 SASEGT.